The clone carrying this T cell receptor (beta chain) has more than one count but fewer than ten. Germline V gene sequence: CDR1 MDHEN, CDR2 SYDVKM. The CDR3 loop spans 14 amino acids. Trimming cost V 4 bases and J 3 bases; bases outside gene matches: 6. This sample was taken from a study of blood T cell repertoires in COVID-19. Across the study: PBMCs, B-cell-depleted T cells, or T cells provided the cDNA or gDNA that made up the material.

As handled by the study authors: Amplifying reference gene primers gave estimates of nucleated cell counts. Clones were read by immunoSEQ multiplex PCR, and TCRdb kept only the in-frame ones, dropping some. V, J and clone size are those of that table, while D and trimming were read from the DNA. The sample yields hundreds of thousands of clones, 88% seen once. The chain recombines TRBV28 with TRBJ2-7, with 7 positions matching TRBD1. This clonotype originated in a woman in her forties or fifties with active or convalescent COVID-19. What was sequenced was peripheral blood. Here the CDR3 reads CASSSPGTDYEQYF. CDR3 bases: TGTGCCAGCAGTTCCCCCGGGACAGACTACGAGCAGTACTTC. Variable domain in full (rest from reference TRBV28 and TRBJ2-7): DVKVTQSSRYLVKRTGEKVFLECVQDMDHENMFWYRQDPGLGLRLIYFSYDVKMKEKGDIPEGYSVSREKKERFSLILESASTNQTSMYLCASSSPGTDYEQYFGPGTRLTVT.